The clone carrying this T cell receptor beta chain was observed many times. The sample belongs to a study of response to subunit inactivated influenza vaccine. TCRdb reanalysed the RT-PCR reads using MiXCR and keeps one entry per CDR3 protein. The sample has about half a million distinct CDR3 sequences, 10% to 11% seen once; the top ten hold roughly 12%. V lost 6 bases and J 7 bases, leaving 18 bases between the germline ends. CDR3 length equals 13 residues. CDR1 and CDR2 (germline): SQVTM, ANQGSEA. This material consisted of PBMCs from blood, taken more than 35 days after vaccination. The genes are TRBV29-1 and TRBJ1-2, with a possible D match to TRBD1 (5 bases). This TCR was recovered from a man aged 50 or older who received an inactivated influenza vaccine. The CDR3 DNA is TGCAGCGTGGGGGGGACCGTGGTTTCTGGCTACACCTTC. Amino acid sequence: CSVGGTVVSGYTF. Full variable domain (remainder filled in from reference TRBV29-1 and TRBJ1-2): SAVISQKPSRDICQRGTSLTIQCQVDSQVTMMFWYRQQPGQSLTLIATANQGSEATYESGFVIDKFPISRPNLTFSTLTVSNMSPEDSSIYLCSVGGTVVSGYTFGSGTRLTVV.